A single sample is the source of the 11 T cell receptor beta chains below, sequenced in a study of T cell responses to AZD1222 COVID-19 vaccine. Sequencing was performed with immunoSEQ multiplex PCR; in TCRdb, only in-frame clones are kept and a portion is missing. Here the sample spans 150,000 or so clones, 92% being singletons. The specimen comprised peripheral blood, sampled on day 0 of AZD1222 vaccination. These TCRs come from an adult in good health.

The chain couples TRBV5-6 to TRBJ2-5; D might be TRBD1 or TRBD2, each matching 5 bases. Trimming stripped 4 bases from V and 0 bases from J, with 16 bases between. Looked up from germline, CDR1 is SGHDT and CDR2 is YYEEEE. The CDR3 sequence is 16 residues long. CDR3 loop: CASSIGTGWYQETQYF. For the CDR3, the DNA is TGTGCCAGCAGCATTGGGACCGGCTGGTACCAAGAGACCCAGTACTTC. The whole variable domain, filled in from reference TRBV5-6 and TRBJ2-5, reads DAGVTQSPTHLIKTRGQQVTLRCSPKSGHDTVSWYQQALGQGPQFIFQYYEEEERQRGNFPDRFSGHQFPNYSSELNVNALLLGDSALYLCASSIGTGWYQETQYFGPGTRLLVL.

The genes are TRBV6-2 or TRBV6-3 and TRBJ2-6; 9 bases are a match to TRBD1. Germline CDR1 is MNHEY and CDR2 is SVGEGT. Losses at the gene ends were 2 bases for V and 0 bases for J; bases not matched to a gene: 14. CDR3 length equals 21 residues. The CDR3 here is CASSYLRTGGVPRSGANVLTF. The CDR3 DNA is TGTGCCAGCAGTTACCTTCGCACAGGGGGCGTCCCTCGCTCTGGGGCCAACGTCCTGACTTTC.

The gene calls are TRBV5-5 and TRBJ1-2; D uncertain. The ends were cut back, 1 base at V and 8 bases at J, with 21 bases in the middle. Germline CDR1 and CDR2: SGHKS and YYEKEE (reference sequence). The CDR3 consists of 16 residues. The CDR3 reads CASSLPLGSGSGGYTF. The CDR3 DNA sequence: TGTGCCAGCAGCTTGCCGCTGGGATCGGGTTCGGGAGGCTACACCTTC.

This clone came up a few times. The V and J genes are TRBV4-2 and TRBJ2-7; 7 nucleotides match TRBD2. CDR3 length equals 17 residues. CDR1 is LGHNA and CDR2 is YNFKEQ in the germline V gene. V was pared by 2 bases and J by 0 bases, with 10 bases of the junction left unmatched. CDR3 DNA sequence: TGTGCCAGCAGCCAAAACCGGGGGGTATGGAGCTCCTACGAGCAGTACTTC. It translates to CASSQNRGVWSSYEQYF.

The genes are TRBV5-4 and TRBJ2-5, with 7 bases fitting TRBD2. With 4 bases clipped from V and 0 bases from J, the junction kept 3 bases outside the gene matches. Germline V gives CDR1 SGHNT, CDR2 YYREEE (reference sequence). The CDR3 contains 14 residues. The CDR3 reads CASSPGGNQETQYF. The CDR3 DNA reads TGTGCCAGCAGCCCCGGGGGGAACCAAGAGACCCAGTACTTC.

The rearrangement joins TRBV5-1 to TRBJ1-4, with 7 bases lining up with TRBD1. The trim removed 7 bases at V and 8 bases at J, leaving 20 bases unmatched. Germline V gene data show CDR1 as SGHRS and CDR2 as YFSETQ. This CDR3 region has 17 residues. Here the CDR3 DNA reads TGCGCCAGCTCTACCGGAGTCTTCAGACAGGGCGAAGAAAAACTGTTTTTT. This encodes CASSTGVFRQGEEKLFF.

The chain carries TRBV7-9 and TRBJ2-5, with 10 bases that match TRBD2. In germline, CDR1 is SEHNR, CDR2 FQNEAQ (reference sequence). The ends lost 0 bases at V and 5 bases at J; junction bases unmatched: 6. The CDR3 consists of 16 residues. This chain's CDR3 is CASSLASGGAVETQYF. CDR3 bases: TGTGCCAGCAGCTTAGCGAGCGGGGGGGCCGTCGAGACCCAGTACTTC.

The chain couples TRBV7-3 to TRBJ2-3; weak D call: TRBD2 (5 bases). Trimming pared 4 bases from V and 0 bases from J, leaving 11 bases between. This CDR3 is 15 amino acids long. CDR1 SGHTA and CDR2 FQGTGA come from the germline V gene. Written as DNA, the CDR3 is TGTGCCAGCAGCTCTTCCCCGGGGAGCACAGATACGCAGTATTTT. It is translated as CASSSSPGSTDTQYF.

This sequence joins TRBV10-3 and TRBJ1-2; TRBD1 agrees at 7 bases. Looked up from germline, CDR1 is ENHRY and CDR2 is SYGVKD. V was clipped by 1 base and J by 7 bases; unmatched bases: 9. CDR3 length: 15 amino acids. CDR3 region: CAISELVRDRGGYTF. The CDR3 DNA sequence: TGTGCCATCAGTGAGTTGGTCCGGGACAGAGGTGGCTACACCTTC.

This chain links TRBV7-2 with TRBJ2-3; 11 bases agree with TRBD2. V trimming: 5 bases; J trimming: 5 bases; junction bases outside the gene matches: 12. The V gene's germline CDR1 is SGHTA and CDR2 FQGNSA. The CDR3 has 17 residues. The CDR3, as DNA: TGTGCCAGCAGCCCCCGGGGGTTAGCGGGGGGGCAAGATACGCAGTATTTT. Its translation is CASSPRGLAGGQDTQYF.

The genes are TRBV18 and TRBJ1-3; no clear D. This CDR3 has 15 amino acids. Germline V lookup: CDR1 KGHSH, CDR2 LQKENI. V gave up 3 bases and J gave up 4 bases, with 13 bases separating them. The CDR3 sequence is CASSPDGYHGNTIYF. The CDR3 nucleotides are TGTGCCAGCTCACCGGACGGATATCACGGAAACACCATATATTTT.